The sequence of this T cell receptor (beta chain) was determined in a study of metastatic and nonmetastatic thyroid tumors. Study-level background: Blood and tumor or nodule tissue repertoires from malignant and benign thyroid patients were compared. Regarding the study as a whole: Significantly greater TCR beta diversity was reportedly found in malignant thyroid tumors than in benign nodules (in blood and tumor).

This clone was observed many times. The antigen remains undetermined. In the original analysis: A classifier of distant metastasis in papillary thyroid cancer was built from CDR3 differences (across clinicopathological groups). TCRdb re-analyzed the PCR reads through MiXCR. TCRdb's processing, not the study's, gives the V and J calls here. The sample lists tens of thousands of clones; 12% were seen once. The V end lost 3 bases, the J end lost 3 bases, and 9 bases lay between the germline ends. The CDR3 extends over 13 amino acids. Germline assignment: CDR1 MDHEN and CDR2 SYDVKM. Ahead of thyroid surgery, no patient had received treatment of any kind.

The rearrangement uses TRBV28 and TRBJ2-7; D unclear. The sequence was collected from a male donor with papillary thyroid cancer or a benign thyroid nodule (not recorded which). Some clones in this sample may be carry-over from other donors' samples. Sequencing was performed on blood. Written as DNA, the CDR3 is TGTGCCAGCAGTTTGGGGATACACTACGAGCAGTACTTC. It encodes CASSLGIHYEQYF.